This T cell receptor beta chain comes out of a study of untreated major depressive disorder. As to this clone: Its antigen is currently unknown.

Sequencing used immunoSEQ multiplex PCR; TCRdb keeps in-frame clones, though not all of them. The sample comprises 20,000 to 25,000 clones, under 90% of which are singletons, and approximately 0.45% rests with the top ten. This CDR3 has 15 amino acids. The germline V gene has CDR1 SGHRS and CDR2 YFSETQ. V was cut by 0 bases and J by 5 bases, with 14 bases left in between. Overall study results and limits: Depressed patients' CD4+ T cells carried increased TRBV05-01 (Vbeta 5.1) usage versus control CD4+ T cells. Sequencing comparisons covered only three preselected Vbeta families. Findings may not generalize because the study sample was small.

For sex, age, current smoking status and body mass index, every depressed patient had a pairwise-matched non-depressed control. Sequenced: CD4+ T cells from PBMCs. V gene TRBV5-1 combines with J gene TRBJ1-2, with D uncertain. The TCR sequence derives from a woman aged 40 to 55 in good health. CDR3 residues: CASSLEGSVGYGYTF. The DNA of the CDR3 is TGCGCCAGCAGCTTGGAAGGCAGCGTGGGGTATGGCTACACCTTC.